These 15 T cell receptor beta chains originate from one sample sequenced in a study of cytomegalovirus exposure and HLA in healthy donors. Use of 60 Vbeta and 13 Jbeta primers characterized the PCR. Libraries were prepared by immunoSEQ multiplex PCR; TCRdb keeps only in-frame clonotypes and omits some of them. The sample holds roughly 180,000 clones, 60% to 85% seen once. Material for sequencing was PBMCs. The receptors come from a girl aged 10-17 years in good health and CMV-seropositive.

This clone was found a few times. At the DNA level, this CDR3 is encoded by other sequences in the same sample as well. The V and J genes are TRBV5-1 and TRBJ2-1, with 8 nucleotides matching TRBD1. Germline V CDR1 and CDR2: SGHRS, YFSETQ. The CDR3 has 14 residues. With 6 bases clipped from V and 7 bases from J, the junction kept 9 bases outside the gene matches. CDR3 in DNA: TGCGCCAGCACGGCCTCAGGGGGCTATAATGAGCAGTTCTTC. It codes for CASTASGGYNEQFF.

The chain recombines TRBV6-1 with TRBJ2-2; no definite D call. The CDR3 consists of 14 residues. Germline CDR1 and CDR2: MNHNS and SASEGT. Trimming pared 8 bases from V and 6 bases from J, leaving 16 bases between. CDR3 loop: CASLALTGPGELFF. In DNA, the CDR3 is TGTGCCAGCCTCGCTCTAACGGGTCCCGGGGAGCTGTTTTTT.

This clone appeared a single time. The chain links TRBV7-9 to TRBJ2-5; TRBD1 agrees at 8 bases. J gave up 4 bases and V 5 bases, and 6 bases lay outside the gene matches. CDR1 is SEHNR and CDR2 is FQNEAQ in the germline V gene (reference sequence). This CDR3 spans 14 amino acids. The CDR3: CASSGRTGRETQYF. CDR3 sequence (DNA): TGTGCCAGCAGCGGCCGGACAGGGCGAGAGACCCAGTACTTC. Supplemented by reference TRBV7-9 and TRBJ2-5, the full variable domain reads DTGVSQNPRHKITKRGQNVTFRCDPISEHNRLYWYRQTLGQGPEFLTYFQNEAQLEKSRLLSDRFSAERPKGSFSTLEIQRTEQGDSAMYLCASSGRTGRETQYFGPGTRLLVL.

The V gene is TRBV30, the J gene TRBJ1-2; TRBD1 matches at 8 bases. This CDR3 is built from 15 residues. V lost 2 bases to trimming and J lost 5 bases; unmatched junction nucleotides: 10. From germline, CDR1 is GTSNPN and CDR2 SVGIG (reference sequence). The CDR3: CAWSTRRQGQYGYTF. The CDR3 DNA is TGTGCCTGGAGTACGAGAAGACAGGGGCAATATGGCTACACCTTC.

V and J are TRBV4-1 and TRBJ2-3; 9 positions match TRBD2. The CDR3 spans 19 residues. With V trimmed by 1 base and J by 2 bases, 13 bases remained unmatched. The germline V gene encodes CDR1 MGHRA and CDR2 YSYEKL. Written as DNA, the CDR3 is TGCGCCAGCAGCCAAGGCCAGGCGGGGGGGCCAATCTTCACAGATACGCAGTATTTT. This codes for CASSQGQAGGPIFTDTQYF.

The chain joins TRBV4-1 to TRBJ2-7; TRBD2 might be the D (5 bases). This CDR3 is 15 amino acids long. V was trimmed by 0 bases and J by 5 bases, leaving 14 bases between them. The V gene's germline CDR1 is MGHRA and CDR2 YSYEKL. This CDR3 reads CASSQDPGVGNEQYF. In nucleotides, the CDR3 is TGCGCCAGCAGCCAAGATCCCGGAGTCGGGAACGAGCAGTACTTC.

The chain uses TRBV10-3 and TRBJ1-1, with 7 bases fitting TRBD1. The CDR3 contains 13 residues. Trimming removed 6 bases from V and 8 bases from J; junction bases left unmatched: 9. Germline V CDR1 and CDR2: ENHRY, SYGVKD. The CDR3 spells CAIRPGTEAEAFF. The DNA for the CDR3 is TGTGCCATCAGACCCGGGACAGAGGCCGAAGCTTTCTTT.

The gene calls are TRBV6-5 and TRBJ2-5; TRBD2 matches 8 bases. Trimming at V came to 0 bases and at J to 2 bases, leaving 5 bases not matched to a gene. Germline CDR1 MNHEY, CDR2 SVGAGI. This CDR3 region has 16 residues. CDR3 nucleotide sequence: TGTGCCAGCAGTTACTCGAGCAGCGGGGGTCAAGAGACCCAGTACTTC. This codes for CASSYSSSGGQETQYF.

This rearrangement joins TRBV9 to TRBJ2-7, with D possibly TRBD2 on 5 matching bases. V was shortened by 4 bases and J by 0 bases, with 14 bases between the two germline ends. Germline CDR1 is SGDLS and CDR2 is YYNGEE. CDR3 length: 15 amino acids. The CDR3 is CASSTTTGSSYEQYF. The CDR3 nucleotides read TGTGCCAGCAGCACTACGACGGGAAGCTCCTACGAGCAGTACTTC.

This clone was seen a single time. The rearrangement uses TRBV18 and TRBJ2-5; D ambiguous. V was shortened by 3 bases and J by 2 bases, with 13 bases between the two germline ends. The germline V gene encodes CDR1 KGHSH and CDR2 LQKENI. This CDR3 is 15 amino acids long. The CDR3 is CASSPLAQQQETQYF. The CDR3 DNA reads TGTGCCAGCTCACCTCTTGCACAGCAACAAGAGACCCAGTACTTC.

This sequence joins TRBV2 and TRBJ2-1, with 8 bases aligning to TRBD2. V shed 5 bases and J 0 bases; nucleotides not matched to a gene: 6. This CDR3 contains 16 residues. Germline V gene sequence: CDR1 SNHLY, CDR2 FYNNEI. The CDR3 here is CASSLEAGVSYNEQFF. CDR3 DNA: TGTGCCAGCAGTTTAGAAGCGGGGGTCTCCTACAATGAGCAGTTCTTC.

CDR3 protein: CASSPLAVSAGTNEKLFF. In nucleotides, the CDR3 is TGTGCCAGCTCACCACTAGCAGTGTCCGCGGGAACTAATGAAAAACTGTTTTTT. The J gene is TRBJ1-4, the V gene TRBV18, with D uncertain. V lost 1 base and J 1 base, leaving 16 bases between the germline ends. The germline V gene has CDR1 KGHSH and CDR2 LQKENI. The CDR3 loop spans 18 amino acids.

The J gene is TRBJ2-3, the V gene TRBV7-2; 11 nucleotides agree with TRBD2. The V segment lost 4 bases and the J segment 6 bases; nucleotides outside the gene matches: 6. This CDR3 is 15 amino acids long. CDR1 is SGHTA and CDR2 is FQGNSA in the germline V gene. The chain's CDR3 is CASSSIAGGPDTQYF. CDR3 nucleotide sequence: TGTGCCAGCAGCTCTATAGCGGGGGGGCCCGATACGCAGTATTTT.

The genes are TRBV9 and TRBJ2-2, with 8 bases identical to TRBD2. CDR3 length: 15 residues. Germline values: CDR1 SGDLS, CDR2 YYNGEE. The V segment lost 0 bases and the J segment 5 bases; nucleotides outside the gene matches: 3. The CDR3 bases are TGTGCCAGCAGCGTAGGGGAGCGGGGGACCGGGGAGCTGTTTTTT. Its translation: CASSVGERGTGELFF.

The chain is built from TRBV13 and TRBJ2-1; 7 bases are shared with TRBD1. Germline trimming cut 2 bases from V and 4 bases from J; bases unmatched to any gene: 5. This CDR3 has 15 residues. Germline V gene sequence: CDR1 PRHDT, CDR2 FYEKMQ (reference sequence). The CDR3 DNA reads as TGTGCCAGCAGCTTAACCGGGACAGTATACAATGAGCAGTTCTTC. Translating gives CASSLTGTVYNEQFF. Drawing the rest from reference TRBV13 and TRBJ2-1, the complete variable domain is AAGVIQSPRHLIKEKRETATLKCYPIPRHDTVYWYQQGPGQDPQFLISFYEKMQSDKGSIPDRFSAQQFSDYHSELNMSSLELGDSALYFCASSLTGTVYNEQFFGPGTRLTVL.